This TCR beta chain was profiled in a study of blood T cells in healthy people across ages. Together with a sample-barcoded 5' primer, a J-beta primer mix was included in a second PCR lasting roughly 6 to 12 cycles. TCRdb re-analysed the 5' RACE reads in MiXCR, keeping a single row per CDR3 protein. This table has roughly 570,000 distinct CDR3 sequences, approximately 30% appearing once. The germline CDR1 and CDR2 sequences are SGHDT and YYEEEE. V lost 0 bases and J 5 bases, leaving 11 bases between the germline ends. This CDR3 spans 14 amino acids. The table lists this clonotype with a few counts. The receptor was derived from a woman in her 70s in good health. The chain recombines TRBV5-6 with TRBJ1-1; D remains unclear. The sample comprised blood. The CDR3, as DNA: TGTGCCAGCAGCTTGGGACGACGAGGGACTGAAGCTTTCTTT. This gives the protein CASSLGRRGTEAFF.